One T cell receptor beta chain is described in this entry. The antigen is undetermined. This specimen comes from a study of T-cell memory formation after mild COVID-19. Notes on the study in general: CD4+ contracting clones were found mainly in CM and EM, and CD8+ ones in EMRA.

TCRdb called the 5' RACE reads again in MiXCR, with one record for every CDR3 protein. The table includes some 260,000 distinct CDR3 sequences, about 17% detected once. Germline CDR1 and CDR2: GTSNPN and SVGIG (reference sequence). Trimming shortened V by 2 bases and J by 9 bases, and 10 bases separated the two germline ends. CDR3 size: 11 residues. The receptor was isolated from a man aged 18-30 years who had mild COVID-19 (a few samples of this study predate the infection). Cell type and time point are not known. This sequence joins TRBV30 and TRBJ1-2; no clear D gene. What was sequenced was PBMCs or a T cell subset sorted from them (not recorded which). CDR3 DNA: TGTGCCTGGAGTATCAGTGTCAGCTACACCTTC. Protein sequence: CAWSISVSYTF.